Listed here are 19 T cell receptor beta chains from one sample, sequenced in a study of blood T cell repertoires in COVID-19. Libraries were prepared by immunoSEQ multiplex PCR; TCRdb keeps only in-frame clonotypes and omits some of them. The repertoire holds 300,000 to 350,000 clones, with 75% to 90% as singletons. The sample comprised peripheral blood. The receptors originated from a man younger than 35 with active or convalescent COVID-19.

The CDR3 DNA follows: TGTGCCAGCAGTTCCTCGCGCTACGAGCAGTACTTC. Its protein product is CASSSSRYEQYF. The rearrangement uses TRBV6-2 or TRBV6-3 and TRBJ2-7; D is uncertain. The germline V gene encodes CDR1 MNHEY and CDR2 SVGEGT. Trimming removed 4 bases from V and 3 bases from J, with 7 bases in between. This CDR3 has 12 residues.

As for this clone: Other DNA variants within this sample encode the same CDR3. For the CDR3, the DNA is TGTGCCAGCAGCTTAAGCGGGGGCGAGACCCAGTACTTC. It specifies CASSLSGGETQYF. This chain connects TRBV5-4 to TRBJ2-5, with TRBD2 matching 8 bases. Germline values: CDR1 SGHNT, CDR2 YYREEE (reference sequence). J lost 5 bases, V lost 2 bases, and 2 bases had no gene match. The CDR3 totals 13 residues.

V and J are TRBV6-2 or TRBV6-3 and TRBJ2-5, with 8 nucleotides matching TRBD2. Trimming removed 5 bases from V and 1 base from J; junction bases left unmatched: 3. The CDR3 loop spans 14 amino acids. CDR1 and CDR2 from the germline V gene are MNHEY and SVGEGT. CDR3 DNA sequence: TGTGCCAGCAGTCCGGGGGGGAGCCAAGAGACCCAGTACTTC. Amino acids: CASSPGGSQETQYF.

The chain joins TRBV6-2 or TRBV6-3 to TRBJ1-1; 8 bases agree with TRBD1. CDR1 is MNHEY and CDR2 is SVGEGT in the germline V gene. V gave up 1 base and J gave up 2 bases; unmatched junction bases: 6. The CDR3 spans 16 residues. DNA of the CDR3: TGTGCCAGCAGTTACTTGATTGGACAGGGTAACACTGAAGCTTTCTTT. It is translated as CASSYLIGQGNTEAFF.

The genes are TRBV29-1 and TRBJ1-2, with D tentatively TRBD1 (5 bases). Germline CDR1 is SQVTM and CDR2 is ANQGSEA. The CDR3 has 11 amino acids. V was cut by 5 bases and J by 6 bases, with 10 bases left in between. As DNA, the CDR3 is TGCAGCGTTTCAGGGTATGATGGCTACACCTTC. This sequence encodes CSVSGYDGYTF. Full variable domain (remainder filled in from reference TRBV29-1 and TRBJ1-2): SAVISQKPSRDICQRGTSLTIQCQVDSQVTMMFWYRQQPGQSLTLIATANQGSEATYESGFVIDKFPISRPNLTFSTLTVSNMSPEDSSIYLCSVSGYDGYTFGSGTRLTVV.

This clone was observed once. The chain is built from TRBV27 and TRBJ2-7; maybe TRBD1 (6 bases). CDR3 length equals 13 residues. The germline gives CDR1 MNHEY, CDR2 SMNVEV (reference sequence). V shed 1 base and J shed 6 bases, with 10 bases lying between them. The CDR3: CASSLLGAGEQYF. The CDR3 DNA follows: TGTGCCAGCAGTTTATTGGGGGCCGGCGAGCAGTACTTC.

V usage is TRBV28 and J usage is TRBJ1-6; TRBD1 matches at 7 bases. Germline trimming cut 4 bases from V and 9 bases from J; bases unmatched to any gene: 9. The length of the CDR3 is 15 residues. Germline lookup yields CDR1 MDHEN and CDR2 SYDVKM. CDR3 sequence: CASSYATGTTSPLHF. DNA for the CDR3: TGTGCCAGCAGTTACGCGACAGGGACAACTTCACCCCTCCACTTT.

The CDR3 protein is CASSLGQTYEQYF. The CDR3 bases are TGTGCCAGTAGTCTAGGGCAAACCTACGAGCAGTACTTC. This chain links TRBV19 with TRBJ2-7; D ambiguous. The CDR3 length is 13 residues. Germline V gene sequence: CDR1 LNHDA, CDR2 SQIVND (reference sequence). Trimming removed 5 bases at V and 2 bases at J, with 10 bases between.

DNA for the CDR3: TGTGCCAGCAGCCCGACTAGCGGGAGTGGTAATGAGCAGTTCTTC. Translation gives CASSPTSGSGNEQFF. The chain carries TRBV2 and TRBJ2-1; TRBD2 agrees at 12 bases. The V segment lost 6 bases and the J segment 7 bases; nucleotides outside the gene matches: 7. This CDR3 is built from 15 residues. Per germline, CDR1 SNHLY and CDR2 FYNNEI. The whole variable domain, filled in from reference TRBV2 and TRBJ2-1, reads EPEVTQTPSHQVTQMGQEVILRCVPISNHLYFYWYRQILGQKVEFLVSFYNNEISEKSEIFDDQFSVERPDGSNFTLKIRSTKLEDSAMYFCASSPTSGSGNEQFFGPGTRLTVL.

The table lists this clone with a count of one. The chain uses TRBV5-5 and TRBJ1-4; TRBD1 matches at 7 bases. This CDR3 has 15 residues. V trimming: 0 bases; J trimming: 7 bases; junction bases outside the gene matches: 6. Germline CDR1 SGHKS, CDR2 YYEKEE (reference sequence). The chain's CDR3 is CASSLGGGRFEKLFF. For the CDR3, the DNA is TGTGCCAGCAGCTTGGGAGGGGGCCGATTTGAAAAACTGTTTTTT.

The rearrangement joins TRBV27 to TRBJ2-3; the match to TRBD2 covers 8 bases. Germline V CDR1 and CDR2: MNHEY, SMNVEV (reference sequence). V was clipped by 10 bases and J by 2 bases; unmatched bases: 14. This CDR3 spans 16 amino acids. The CDR3: CATSPGGGLFTDTQYF. CDR3 sequence (DNA): TGTGCCACCTCCCCCGGGGGGGGGCTGTTCACAGATACGCAGTATTTT.

This chain joins TRBV28 and TRBJ1-5; 8 positions match TRBD1. The CDR3 spans 15 residues. CDR1 is MDHEN, CDR2 SYDVKM, per germline. Trimming at V came to 2 bases and at J to 5 bases, leaving 5 bases not matched to a gene. CDR3 amino acids: CASSLHSQGDQPQHF. The CDR3 region has the DNA TGTGCCAGCAGTTTACACTCACAGGGGGATCAGCCCCAGCATTTT.

V and J are TRBV5-1 and TRBJ1-1; TRBD1 matches at 7 bases. The V gene end was trimmed by 0 bases and the J gene end by 4 bases; junction bases not matched to a gene: 6. The CDR3 is made up of 15 amino acids. Per germline, CDR1 SGHRS and CDR2 YFSETQ. The DNA for the CDR3 is TGCGCCAGCAGCTTGGAGGGGGCGGATACCACTGAAGCTTTCTTT. This codes for CASSLEGADTTEAFF.

The V call is TRBV3-1 (or the pseudogene TRBV3-2), the J call TRBJ2-2; TRBD2 agrees at 9 bases. The J segment lost 7 bases and the V segment lost 4 bases, leaving 4 bases of the junction unmatched. In germline, CDR1 is LGHDT, CDR2 YNNKEL (reference sequence). The CDR3 length is 14 residues. The CDR3 is CASSPTSGGGELFF. The CDR3 DNA follows: TGTGCCAGCAGCCCGACTAGCGGAGGCGGGGAGCTGTTTTTT.

This clone was seen only once. The genes are TRBV5-1 and TRBJ2-3, with TRBD1 as a possible D gene (6 bases). V was shortened by 4 bases and J by 0 bases, with 9 bases between the two germline ends. Germline-derived CDR1 and CDR2 are SGHRS and YFSETQ. The length of the CDR3 is 14 residues. CDR3 coding DNA: TGCGCCAGCAGCGCGGACAGAAGCACAGATACGCAGTATTTT. It yields the protein CASSADRSTDTQYF.

The chain employs TRBV11-3 and TRBJ2-2, with 10 bases fitting TRBD2. This CDR3 region has 16 residues. Per the germline V gene, CDR1 is SGHNT and CDR2 is YENEEA. V dropped 5 bases and J dropped 4; count of bases not matched to a gene: 7. The CDR3, as DNA: TGTGCCAGCAGCCTCCTAGCGGGGGCCAGCACCGGGGAGCTGTTTTTT. Its translation is CASSLLAGASTGELFF.

V usage is TRBV10-3 and J usage is TRBJ2-1, with unresolved D. Germline loops: CDR1 ENHRY, CDR2 SYGVKD. V shed 2 bases and J shed 7 bases, with 9 bases lying between them. This CDR3 comprises 13 residues. CDR3 protein: CAISEPGDNEQFF. DNA of the CDR3: TGTGCCATCAGTGAGCCTGGAGATAATGAGCAGTTCTTC.

The chain recombines TRBV9 with TRBJ1-2; 12 bases align to TRBD1. The trim removed 4 bases at V and 4 bases at J, leaving 5 bases unmatched. From germline, CDR1 is SGDLS and CDR2 YYNGEE. The CDR3 totals 15 residues. The CDR3 protein is CASSLGQGAVYGYTF. CDR3 DNA sequence: TGTGCCAGCAGCCTGGGACAGGGGGCGGTCTATGGCTACACCTTC.

The chain uses TRBV20-1 and TRBJ1-4; TRBD1 matches 9 bases. CDR1 is DFQATT, CDR2 SNEGSKA, per germline (reference sequence). The CDR3 covers 16 residues. J was trimmed by 8 bases and V by 3 bases; bases with no gene match: 13. The CDR3 loop reads CSASKVAHRGLEKLFF. The CDR3 coding sequence is TGCAGTGCTAGTAAGGTGGCCCACAGGGGGCTAGAAAAACTGTTTTTT.